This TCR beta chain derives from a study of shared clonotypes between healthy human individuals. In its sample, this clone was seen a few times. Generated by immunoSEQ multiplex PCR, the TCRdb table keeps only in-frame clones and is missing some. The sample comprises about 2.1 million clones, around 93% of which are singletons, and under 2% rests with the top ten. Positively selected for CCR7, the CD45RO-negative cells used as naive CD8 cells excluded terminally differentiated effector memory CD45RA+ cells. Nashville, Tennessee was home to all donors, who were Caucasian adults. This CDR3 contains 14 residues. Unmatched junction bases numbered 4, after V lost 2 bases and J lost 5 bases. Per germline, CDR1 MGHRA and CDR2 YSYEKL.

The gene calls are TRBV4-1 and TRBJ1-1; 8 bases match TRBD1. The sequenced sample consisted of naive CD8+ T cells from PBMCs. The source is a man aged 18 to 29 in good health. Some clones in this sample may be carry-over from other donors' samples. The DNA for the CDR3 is TGCGCCAGCAGCCAATCCAGGGGGCCGACTGAAGCTTTCTTT. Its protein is CASSQSRGPTEAFF.